The entry below describes one TCR beta chain. In the authors' workflow: Using reference gene primer amplification, nucleated cell counts were estimated. Measured with immunoSEQ multiplex PCR; TCRdb has only the in-frame clones, and not every one. The V and J calls and clone size were taken over from that table, and D and trimming were inferred from the DNA. The sample lists approximately 120,000 clones, 75% to 90% occurring once. Germline V gene lookup returns CDR1 LGHNA and CDR2 YSLEER. Trimming cost V 1 base and J 10 bases, with 11 bases left between them. The length of the CDR3 is 13 residues. This specimen comes from a study of blood T cell repertoires in COVID-19. The Seattle site enrolled patients during active infection and followed them longitudinally.

The source is an elderly woman with COVID-19, enrolled during active disease. The chain has TRBV4-3 and TRBJ2-1, with D maybe TRBD2 (5 bases). The sequenced material came from peripheral blood. As DNA, the CDR3 is TGCGCCAGCAGCCAAGTCGGGGAGATCGAGCAGTTCTTC. Its protein product is CASSQVGEIEQFF.